This record concerns one TCR beta chain sequence. Authors' processing steps: For nucleated cells, counts were estimated from reference gene primer amplification. The method was immunoSEQ multiplex PCR; TCRdb's version includes in-frame clones alone and lacks a portion of them. That table is the source of V, J and clone size, and D and trimming were worked out from the DNA. The sample lists roughly 290,000 clones; approximately 84% were seen once. This record belongs to a study of blood T cell repertoires in COVID-19. About the research overall: Sites in the United States, Italy and Spain provided acute and convalescent COVID-19 samples. From T cells, B-cell-depleted T cells, or PBMCs came the material, which was cDNA or gDNA.

With 6 bases clipped from V and 6 bases from J, the junction kept 11 bases outside the gene matches. The CDR3 spans 15 residues. The germline CDR1 and CDR2 sequences are KGHSH and LQKENI. Sequences were obtained from peripheral blood. The chain links TRBV18 to TRBJ1-5, with TRBD1 identical over 7 bases. This receptor was identified in a woman between 25 and 40 years old who had recovered from COVID-19. CDR3 amino acids: CASSPAEGASQPQHF. The CDR3 coding sequence is TGTGCCAGCTCCCCGGCGGAGGGGGCCAGTCAGCCCCAGCATTTT.